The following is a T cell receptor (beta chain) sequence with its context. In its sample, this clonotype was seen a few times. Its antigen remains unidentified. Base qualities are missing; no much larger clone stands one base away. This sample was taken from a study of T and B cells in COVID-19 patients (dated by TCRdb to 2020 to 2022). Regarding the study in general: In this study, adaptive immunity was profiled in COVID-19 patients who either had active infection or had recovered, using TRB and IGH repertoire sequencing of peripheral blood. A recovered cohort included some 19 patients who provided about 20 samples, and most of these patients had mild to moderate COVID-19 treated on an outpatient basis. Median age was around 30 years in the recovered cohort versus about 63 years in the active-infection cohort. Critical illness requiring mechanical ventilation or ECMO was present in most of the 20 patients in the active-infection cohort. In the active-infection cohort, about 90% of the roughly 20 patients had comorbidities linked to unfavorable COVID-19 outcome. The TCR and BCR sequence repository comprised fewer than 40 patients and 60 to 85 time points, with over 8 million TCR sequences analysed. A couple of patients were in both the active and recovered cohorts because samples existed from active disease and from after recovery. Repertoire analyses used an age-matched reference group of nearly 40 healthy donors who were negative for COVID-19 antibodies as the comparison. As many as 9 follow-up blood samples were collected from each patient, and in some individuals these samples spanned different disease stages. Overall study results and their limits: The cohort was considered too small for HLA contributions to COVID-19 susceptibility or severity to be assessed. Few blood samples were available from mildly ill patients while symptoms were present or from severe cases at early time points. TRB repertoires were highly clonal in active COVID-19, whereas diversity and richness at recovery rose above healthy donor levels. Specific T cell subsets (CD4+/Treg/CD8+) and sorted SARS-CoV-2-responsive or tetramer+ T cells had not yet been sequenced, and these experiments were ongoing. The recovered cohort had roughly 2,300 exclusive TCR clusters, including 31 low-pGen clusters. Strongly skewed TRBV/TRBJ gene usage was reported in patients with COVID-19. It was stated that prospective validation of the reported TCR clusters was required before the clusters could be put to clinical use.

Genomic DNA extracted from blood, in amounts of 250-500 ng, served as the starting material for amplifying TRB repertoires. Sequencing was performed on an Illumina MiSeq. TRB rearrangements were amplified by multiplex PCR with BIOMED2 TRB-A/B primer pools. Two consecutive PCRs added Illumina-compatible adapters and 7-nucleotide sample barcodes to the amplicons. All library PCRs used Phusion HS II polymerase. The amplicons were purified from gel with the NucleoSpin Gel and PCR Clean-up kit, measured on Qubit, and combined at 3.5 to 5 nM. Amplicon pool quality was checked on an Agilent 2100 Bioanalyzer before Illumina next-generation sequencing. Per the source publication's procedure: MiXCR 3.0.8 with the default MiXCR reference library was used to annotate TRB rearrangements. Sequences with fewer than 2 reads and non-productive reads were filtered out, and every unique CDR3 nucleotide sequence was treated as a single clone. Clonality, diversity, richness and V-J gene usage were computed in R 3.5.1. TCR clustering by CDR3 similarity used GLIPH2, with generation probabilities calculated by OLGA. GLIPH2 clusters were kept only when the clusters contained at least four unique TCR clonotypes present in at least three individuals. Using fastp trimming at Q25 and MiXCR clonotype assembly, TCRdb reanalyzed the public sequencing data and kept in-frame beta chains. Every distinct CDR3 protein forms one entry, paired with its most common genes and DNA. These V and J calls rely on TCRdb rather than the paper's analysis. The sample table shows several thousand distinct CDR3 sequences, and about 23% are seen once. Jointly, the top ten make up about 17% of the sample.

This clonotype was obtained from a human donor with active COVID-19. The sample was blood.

The nucleotides are TGTGCCACCAGTGATTCCTATGGCTACACCTTC. The resulting protein is CATSDSYGYTF. This chain is built from TRBV24-1 and TRBJ1-2, with the D gene not clear enough to name. Reading from cysteine to phenylalanine, the CDR3 counts 11 amino acids. Only the CDR3 DNA is retained, 33 bases long and in frame from the first base. For CDR1 and CDR2, the germline V gene lists KGHDR and SFDVKD. The junction shows trimming of 2 bases on V and 4 bases on J, plus 1 base between the germline ends.